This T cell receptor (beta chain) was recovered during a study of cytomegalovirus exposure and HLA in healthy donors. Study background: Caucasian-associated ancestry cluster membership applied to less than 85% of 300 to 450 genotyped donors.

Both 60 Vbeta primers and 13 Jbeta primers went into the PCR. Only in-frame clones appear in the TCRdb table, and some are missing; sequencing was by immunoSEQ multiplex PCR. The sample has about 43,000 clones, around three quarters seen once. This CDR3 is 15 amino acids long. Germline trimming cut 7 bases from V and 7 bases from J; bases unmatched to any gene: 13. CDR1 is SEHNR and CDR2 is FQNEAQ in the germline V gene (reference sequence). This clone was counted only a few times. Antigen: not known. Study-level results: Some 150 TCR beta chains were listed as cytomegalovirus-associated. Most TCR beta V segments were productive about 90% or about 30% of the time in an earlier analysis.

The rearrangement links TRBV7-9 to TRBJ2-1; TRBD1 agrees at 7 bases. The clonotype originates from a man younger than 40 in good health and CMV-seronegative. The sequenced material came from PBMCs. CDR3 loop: CASNRLTGRKNEQFF. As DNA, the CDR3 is TGTGCCAGCAACCGTTTGACAGGGAGAAAGAATGAGCAGTTCTTC.